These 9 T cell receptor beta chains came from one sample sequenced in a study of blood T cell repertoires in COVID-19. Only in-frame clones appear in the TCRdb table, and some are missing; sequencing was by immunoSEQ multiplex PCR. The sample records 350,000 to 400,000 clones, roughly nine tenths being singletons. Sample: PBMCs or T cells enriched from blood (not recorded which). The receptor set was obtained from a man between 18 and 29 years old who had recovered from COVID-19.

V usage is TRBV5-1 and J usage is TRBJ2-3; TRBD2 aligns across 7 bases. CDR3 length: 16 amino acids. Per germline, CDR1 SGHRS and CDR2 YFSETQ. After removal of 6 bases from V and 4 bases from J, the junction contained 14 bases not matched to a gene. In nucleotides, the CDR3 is TGCGCCAGCAAAAAAACCCTTGGGAGGGTCCCAGATACGCAGTATTTT. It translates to CASKKTLGRVPDTQYF.

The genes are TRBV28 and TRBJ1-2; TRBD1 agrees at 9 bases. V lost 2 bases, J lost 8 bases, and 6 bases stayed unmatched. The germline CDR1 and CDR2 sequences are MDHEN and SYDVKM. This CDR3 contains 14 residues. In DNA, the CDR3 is TGTGCCAGCAGTTTACCGACAGGGGGGTTCGGCTACACCTTC. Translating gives CASSLPTGGFGYTF.

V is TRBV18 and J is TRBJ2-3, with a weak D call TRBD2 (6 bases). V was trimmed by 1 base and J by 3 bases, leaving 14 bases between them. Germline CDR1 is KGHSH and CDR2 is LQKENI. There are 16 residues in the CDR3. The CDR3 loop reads CASSPQARGRTDTQYF. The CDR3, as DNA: TGTGCCAGCTCACCACAGGCTCGGGGGAGGACAGATACGCAGTATTTT.

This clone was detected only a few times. Here the CDR3 DNA reads TGTGCCAGCAGAACGGGACTAGCGGGACCCTACGAGCAGTACTTC. Translated: CASRTGLAGPYEQYF. V is TRBV27 and J is TRBJ2-7; 13 bases agree with TRBD2. CDR1 and CDR2 (germline): MNHEY, SMNVEV (reference sequence). The CDR3 is made up of 15 amino acids. With V trimmed by 6 bases and J by 2 bases, 4 bases remained unmatched.

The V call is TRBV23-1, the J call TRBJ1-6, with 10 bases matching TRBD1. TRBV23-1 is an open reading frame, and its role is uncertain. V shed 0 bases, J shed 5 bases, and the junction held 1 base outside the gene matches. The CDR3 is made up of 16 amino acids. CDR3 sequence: CASSQSGTGDNSPLHF. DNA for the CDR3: TGCGCCAGCAGTCAATCTGGGACAGGGGATAATTCACCCCTCCACTTT.

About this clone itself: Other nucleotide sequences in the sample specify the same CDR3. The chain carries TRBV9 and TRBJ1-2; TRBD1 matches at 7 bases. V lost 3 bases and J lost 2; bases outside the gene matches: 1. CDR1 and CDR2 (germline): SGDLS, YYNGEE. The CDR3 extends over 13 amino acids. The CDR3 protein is CASSATGNYGYTF. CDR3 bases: TGTGCCAGCAGCGCGACAGGGAACTATGGCTACACCTTC.

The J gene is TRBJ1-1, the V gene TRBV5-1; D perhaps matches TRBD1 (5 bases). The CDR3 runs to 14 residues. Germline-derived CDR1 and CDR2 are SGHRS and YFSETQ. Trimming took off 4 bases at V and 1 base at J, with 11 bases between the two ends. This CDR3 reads CASSRSTGNTEAFF. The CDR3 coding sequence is TGCGCCAGCAGCCGGTCTACAGGGAACACTGAAGCTTTCTTT. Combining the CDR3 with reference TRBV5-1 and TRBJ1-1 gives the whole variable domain KAGVTQTPRYLIKTRGQQVTLSCSPISGHRSVSWYQQTPGQGLQFLFEYFSETQRNKGNFPGRFSGRQFSNSRSEMNVSTLELGDSALYLCASSRSTGNTEAFFGQGTRLTVV.

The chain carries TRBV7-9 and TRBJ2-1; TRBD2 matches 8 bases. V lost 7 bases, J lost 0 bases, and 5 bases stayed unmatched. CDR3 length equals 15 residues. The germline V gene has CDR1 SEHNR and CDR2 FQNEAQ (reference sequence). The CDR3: CASTREGSSYNEQFF. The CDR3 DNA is TGTGCCAGCACCCGGGAGGGGAGCTCCTACAATGAGCAGTTCTTC.

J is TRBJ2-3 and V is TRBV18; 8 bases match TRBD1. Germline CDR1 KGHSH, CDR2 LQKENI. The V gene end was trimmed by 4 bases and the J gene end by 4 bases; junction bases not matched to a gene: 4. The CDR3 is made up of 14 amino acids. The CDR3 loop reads CASSQGQGSDTQYF. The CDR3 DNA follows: TGTGCCAGCTCACAAGGACAGGGTTCAGATACGCAGTATTTT.